Reported below is one T cell receptor (beta chain). The CDR3 is 15 amino acids. Germline CDR1 MNHNS, CDR2 SASEGT. V was clipped by 6 bases and J by 8 bases, with 19 bases between them. This sample was taken from a study of Graves' ophthalmopathy and Graves' hyperthyroidism. The sequenced template was RNA, covering the TCR beta CDR3 region. HTBI primers primed a first-round RT-PCR, and a second-round multiplex PCR followed. TCRdb re-analysed the multiplex PCR reads in MiXCR, keeping a single row per CDR3 protein. The table shows about 380,000 distinct CDR3 sequences, with 15% to 17% occurring only once.

The clonotype was recovered from a woman in her late teens or twenties with stable Graves' hyperthyroidism. The sample was peripheral blood. The rearrangement uses TRBV6-1 and TRBJ2-2, with D unclear. The CDR3 is CASRSPSRKVGELFF. The CDR3, as DNA: TGTGCCAGCAGGTCCCCTTCCCGCAAGGTGGGGGAGCTGTTTTTT.